The 10 T cell receptor beta chains in this list originate from one sample, sequenced in a study of cytomegalovirus exposure and HLA in healthy donors. The primer mix had 60 Vbeta and 13 Jbeta primers. Sequencing used immunoSEQ multiplex PCR; TCRdb keeps in-frame clones, though not all of them. The repertoire includes 130,000 or so clones, about 79% of them detected once, and around 3% sits in the top ten. Sample: PBMCs. The receptors originated from a woman between 18 and 29 years old in good health and CMV-seropositive.

The V gene is TRBV27, the J gene TRBJ1-6, with D possibly TRBD1 on 6 matching bases. Per germline, CDR1 MNHEY and CDR2 SMNVEV (reference sequence). The CDR3 loop spans 15 amino acids. The V and J ends lost 4 bases and 6 bases respectively, with 13 bases between them. The CDR3: CASSSTGFLNSPLHF. CDR3 DNA sequence: TGTGCCAGCAGTTCGACAGGTTTCCTTAATTCACCCCTCCACTTT.

The gene calls are TRBV2 and TRBJ1-5; D call uncertain. The V end lost 0 bases, the J end lost 2 bases, and 14 bases lay between the germline ends. CDR1 SNHLY and CDR2 FYNNEI come from the germline V gene. The CDR3 runs 17 residues. CDR3 residues: CASSEALRGEGNQPQHF. The CDR3 bases are TGTGCCAGCAGTGAAGCCTTGCGGGGTGAGGGCAATCAGCCCCAGCATTTT.

J is TRBJ1-2 and V is TRBV7-2, with D possibly being TRBD1 (6 bases). Trimming cost V 0 bases and J 4 bases, with 12 bases left between them. CDR3 length: 15 residues. Germline lookup yields CDR1 SGHTA and CDR2 FQGNSA. This chain's CDR3 is CASSLAPTGTYGYTF. The DNA of the CDR3 is TGTGCCAGCAGCTTAGCCCCTACAGGGACCTATGGCTACACCTTC. The full variable domain, rest sourced from reference TRBV7-2 and TRBJ1-2, is GAGVSQSPSNKVTEKGKDVELRCDPISGHTALYWYRQSLGQGLEFLIYFQGNSAPDKSGLPSDRFSAERTGGSVSTLTIQRTQQEDSAVYLCASSLAPTGTYGYTFGSGTRLTVV.

The chain joins TRBV5-1 to TRBJ2-2, with 7 bases fitting TRBD2. Germline V lookup: CDR1 SGHRS, CDR2 YFSETQ. CDR3 size: 15 residues. Trimming removed 2 bases from V and 4 bases from J; junction bases left unmatched: 5. The CDR3 DNA is TGCGCCAGCAGCTTCGGCAGCGGGATCACCGGGGAGCTGTTTTTT. Its protein is CASSFGSGITGELFF.

This sequence joins TRBV27 and TRBJ1-2; no clear D gene. The CDR3 totals 15 residues. CDR1 is MNHEY and CDR2 is SMNVEV in the germline V gene (reference sequence). Trimming shortened V by 4 bases and J by 4 bases, and 16 bases separated the two germline ends. CDR3 coding DNA: TGTGCCAGCAGTTACCAGGACGGGAGTCCCTATGGCTACACCTTC. This codes for CASSYQDGSPYGYTF.

The CDR3 sequence: CASSGQGYTEAFF. The CDR3 DNA sequence: TGTGCCAGCAGCGGACAGGGGTACACTGAAGCTTTCTTT. V gene TRBV2 combines with J gene TRBJ1-1; 9 positions match TRBD1. J was trimmed by 3 bases and V by 6 bases; bases with no gene match: 2. The CDR3 covers 13 residues. Germline V gene data show CDR1 as SNHLY and CDR2 as FYNNEI. Complete variable domain (other parts from reference TRBV2 and TRBJ1-1): EPEVTQTPSHQVTQMGQEVILRCVPISNHLYFYWYRQILGQKVEFLVSFYNNEISEKSEIFDDQFSVERPDGSNFTLKIRSTKLEDSAMYFCASSGQGYTEAFFGQGTRLTVV.

V gene TRBV6-6 combines with J gene TRBJ2-4; tentatively, D is TRBD2 (7 bases). CDR1 MNHNY and CDR2 SVGAGI come from the germline V gene (reference sequence). The CDR3 contains 14 residues. V was trimmed by 7 bases and J by 2 bases, leaving 12 bases between them. Here the CDR3 reads CASTPGGTKNIQYF. In DNA, the CDR3 is TGTGCCAGCACTCCGGGGGGCACCAAAAACATTCAGTACTTC.

V usage is TRBV27 and J usage is TRBJ2-5; no definite D call. Germline V CDR1 and CDR2: MNHEY, SMNVEV (reference sequence). Deletions cut 4 bases from V and 5 bases from J, with 14 bases between. The CDR3 covers 14 residues. CDR3 DNA: TGTGCCAGCAGTTACTCGAGCGAGAGGGAGACCCAGTACTTC. It codes for CASSYSSERETQYF.

V is TRBV6-5 and J is TRBJ1-1; D not resolved. The length of the CDR3 is 13 residues. Trimming removed 5 bases from V and 4 bases from J, with 11 bases in between. Germline V gives CDR1 MNHEY, CDR2 SVGAGI. The CDR3 loop reads CASSPLAGTEAFF. Here the CDR3 DNA reads TGTGCCAGCAGTCCCCTCGCGGGCACTGAAGCTTTCTTT.

This chain links TRBV15 with TRBJ1-3; 8 bases match TRBD1. The CDR3 has 15 amino acids. The germline CDR1 and CDR2 sequences are LNHNV and YYDKDF (reference sequence). J gave up 3 bases and V 2 bases, and 3 bases lay outside the gene matches. For the CDR3, the DNA is TGTGCCACCAGCAGACAGGGGGCTGGTGGAAACACCATATATTTT. Its protein is CATSRQGAGGNTIYF. Using reference TRBV15 and TRBJ1-3 for the parts outside the CDR3, the full variable domain is DAMVIQNPRYQVTQFGKPVTLSCSQTLNHNVMYWYQQKSSQAPKLLFHYYDKDFNNEADTPDNFQSRRPNTSFCFLDIRSPGLGDTAMYLCATSRQGAGGNTIYFGEGSWLTVV.